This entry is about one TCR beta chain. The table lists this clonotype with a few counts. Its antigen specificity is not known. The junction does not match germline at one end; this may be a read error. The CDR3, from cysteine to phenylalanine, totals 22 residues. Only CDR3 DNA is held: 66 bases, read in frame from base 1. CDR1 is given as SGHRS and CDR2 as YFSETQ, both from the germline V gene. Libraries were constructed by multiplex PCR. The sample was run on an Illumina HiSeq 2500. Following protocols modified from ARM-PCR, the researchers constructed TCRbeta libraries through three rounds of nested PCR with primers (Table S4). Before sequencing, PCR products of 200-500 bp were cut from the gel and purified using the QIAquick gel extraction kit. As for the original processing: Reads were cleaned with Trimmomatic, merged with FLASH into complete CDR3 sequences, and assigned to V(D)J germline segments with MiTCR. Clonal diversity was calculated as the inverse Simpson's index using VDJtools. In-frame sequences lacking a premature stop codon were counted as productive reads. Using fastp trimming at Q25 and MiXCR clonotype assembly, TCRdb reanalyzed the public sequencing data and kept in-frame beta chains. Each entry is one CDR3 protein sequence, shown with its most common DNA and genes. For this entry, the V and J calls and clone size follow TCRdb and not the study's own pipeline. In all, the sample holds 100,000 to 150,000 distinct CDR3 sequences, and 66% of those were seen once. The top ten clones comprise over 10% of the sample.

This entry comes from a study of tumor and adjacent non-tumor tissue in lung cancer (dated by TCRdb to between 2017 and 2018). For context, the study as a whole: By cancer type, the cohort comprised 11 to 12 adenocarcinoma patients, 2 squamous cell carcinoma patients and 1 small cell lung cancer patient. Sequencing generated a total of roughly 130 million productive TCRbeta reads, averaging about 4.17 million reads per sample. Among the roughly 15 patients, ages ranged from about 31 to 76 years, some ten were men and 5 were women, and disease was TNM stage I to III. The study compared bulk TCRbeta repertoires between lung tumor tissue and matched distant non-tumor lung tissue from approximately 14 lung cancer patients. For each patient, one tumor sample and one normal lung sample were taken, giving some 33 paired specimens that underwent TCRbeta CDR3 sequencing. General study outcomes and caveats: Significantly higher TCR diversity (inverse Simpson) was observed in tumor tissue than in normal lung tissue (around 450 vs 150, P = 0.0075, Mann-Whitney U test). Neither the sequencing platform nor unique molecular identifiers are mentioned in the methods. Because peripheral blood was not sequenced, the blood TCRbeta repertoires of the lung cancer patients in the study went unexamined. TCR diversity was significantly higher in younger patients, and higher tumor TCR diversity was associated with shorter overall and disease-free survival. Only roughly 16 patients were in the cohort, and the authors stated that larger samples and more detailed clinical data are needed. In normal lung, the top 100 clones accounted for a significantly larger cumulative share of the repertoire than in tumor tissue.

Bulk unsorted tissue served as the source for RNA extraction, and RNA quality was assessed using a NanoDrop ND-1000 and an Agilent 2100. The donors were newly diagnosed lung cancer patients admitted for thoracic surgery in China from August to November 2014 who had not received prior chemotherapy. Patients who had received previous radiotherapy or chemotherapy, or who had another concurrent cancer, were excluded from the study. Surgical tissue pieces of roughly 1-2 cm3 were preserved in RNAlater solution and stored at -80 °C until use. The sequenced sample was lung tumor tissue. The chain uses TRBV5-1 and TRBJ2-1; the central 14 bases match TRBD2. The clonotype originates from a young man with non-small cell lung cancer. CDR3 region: CASCLVEGTSGGRGRYHNEQFF. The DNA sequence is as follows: TGCGCCAGCTGCTTGGTCGAGGGGACTAGCGGGGGAAGAGGTAGATATCACAATGAGCAGTTCTTC.